This T cell receptor beta chain came from a study of blood T cell repertoires in COVID-19. Across the whole study: Both acute and convalescent COVID-19 samples were obtained from the United States, Italy and Spain.

Methods used by the authors: Reference gene primer amplification in the assay estimated nucleated cell counts. Sequencing used immunoSEQ multiplex PCR; TCRdb keeps in-frame clones, though not all of them. V, J and clone size derive from that table, while D and trimming were established from the DNA sequence. The table has 150,000 to 200,000 clones, roughly 85% seen once. The sequence was obtained from a woman aged 55-75 years with acute or convalescent COVID-19. The source material was peripheral blood.

Here the CDR3 DNA reads TGTGCCAGCAGCCAAGATCTTCTCAGTCTCTATGGCTACACCTTC. It encodes CASSQDLLSLYGYTF. V usage is TRBV14 and J usage is TRBJ1-2, with D unresolved. Germline V gives CDR1 SGHDN, CDR2 FVKESK. The V end lost 0 bases, the J end lost 4 bases, and 12 bases lay between the germline ends. The CDR3 extends over 15 amino acids.